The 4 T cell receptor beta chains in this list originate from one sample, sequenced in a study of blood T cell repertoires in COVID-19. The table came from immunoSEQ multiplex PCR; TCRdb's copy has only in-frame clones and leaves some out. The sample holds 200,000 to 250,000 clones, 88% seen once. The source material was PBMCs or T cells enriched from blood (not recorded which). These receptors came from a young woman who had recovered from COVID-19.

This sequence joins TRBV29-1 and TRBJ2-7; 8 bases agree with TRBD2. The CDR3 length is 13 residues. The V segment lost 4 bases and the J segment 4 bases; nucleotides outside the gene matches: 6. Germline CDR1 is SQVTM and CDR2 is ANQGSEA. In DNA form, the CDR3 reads TGCAGCGTTGCGTGGGGCGGGGGGTACGAGCAGTACTTC. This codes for CSVAWGGGYEQYF.

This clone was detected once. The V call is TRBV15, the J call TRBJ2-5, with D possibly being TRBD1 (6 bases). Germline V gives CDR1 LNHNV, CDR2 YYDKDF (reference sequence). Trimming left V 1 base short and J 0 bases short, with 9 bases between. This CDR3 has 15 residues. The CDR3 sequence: CATSRGQEHQETQYF. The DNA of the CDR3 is TGTGCCACCAGCAGAGGACAGGAACACCAAGAGACCCAGTACTTC.

The CDR3 nucleotides are TGTGCCAGCAGCTTCGGGGAACGTTCACCCCTCCACTTT. Protein sequence: CASSFGERSPLHF. V usage is TRBV7-9 and J usage is TRBJ1-6; D not certain. The germline CDR1 and CDR2 sequences are SEHNR and FQNEAQ (reference sequence). With 3 bases removed from V and 9 bases from J, the gap between germline ends came to 9 bases. The length of the CDR3 is 13 residues.

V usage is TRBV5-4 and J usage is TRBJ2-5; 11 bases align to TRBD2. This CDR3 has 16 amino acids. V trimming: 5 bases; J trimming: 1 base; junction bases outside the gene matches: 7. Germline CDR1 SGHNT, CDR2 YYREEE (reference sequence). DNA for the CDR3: TGTGCCAGCAGGAGAAATAGCGGGGGGGCCCAAGAGACCCAGTACTTC. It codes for CASRRNSGGAQETQYF.